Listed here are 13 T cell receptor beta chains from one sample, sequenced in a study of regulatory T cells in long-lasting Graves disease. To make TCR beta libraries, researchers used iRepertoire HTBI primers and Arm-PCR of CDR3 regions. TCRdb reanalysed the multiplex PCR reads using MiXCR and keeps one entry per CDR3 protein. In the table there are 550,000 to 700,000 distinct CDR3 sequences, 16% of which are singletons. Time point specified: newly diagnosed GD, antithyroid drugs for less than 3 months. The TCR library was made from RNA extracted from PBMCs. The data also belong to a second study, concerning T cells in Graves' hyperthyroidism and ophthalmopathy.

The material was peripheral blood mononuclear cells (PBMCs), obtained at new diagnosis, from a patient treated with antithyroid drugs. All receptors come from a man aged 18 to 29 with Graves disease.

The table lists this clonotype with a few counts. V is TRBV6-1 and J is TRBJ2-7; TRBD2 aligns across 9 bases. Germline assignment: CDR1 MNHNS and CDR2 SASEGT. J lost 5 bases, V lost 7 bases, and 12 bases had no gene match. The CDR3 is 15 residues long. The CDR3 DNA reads TGTGCCAGCAAAGGGCGCGGGGGGGTTACACACGAGCAGTACTTC. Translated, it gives CASKGRGGVTHEQYF.

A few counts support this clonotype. DNA for the CDR3: TGTGCCAGCAGCGAGCGGGGGAGCTCTGGGGCCAACGTCCTGACTTTC. The encoded protein is CASSERGSSGANVLTF. This sequence joins TRBV9 and TRBJ2-6, with 8 bases that match TRBD2. Germline CDR1 is SGDLS and CDR2 is YYNGEE. V dropped 3 bases and J dropped 0; count of bases not matched to a gene: 2. The CDR3 loop spans 16 amino acids. Variable domain in full (rest from reference TRBV9 and TRBJ2-6): DSGVTQTPKHLITATGQRVTLRCSPRSGDLSVYWYQQSLDQGLQFLIQYYNGEERAKGNILERFSAQQFPDLHSELNLSSLELGDSALYFCASSERGSSGANVLTFGAGSRLTVL.

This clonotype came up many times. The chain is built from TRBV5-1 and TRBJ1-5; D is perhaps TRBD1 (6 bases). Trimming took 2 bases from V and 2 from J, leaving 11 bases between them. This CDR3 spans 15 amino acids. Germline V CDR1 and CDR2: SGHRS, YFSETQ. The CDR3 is CASSLEGGGNQPQHF. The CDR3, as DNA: TGCGCCAGCAGCTTAGAAGGGGGTGGCAATCAGCCCCAGCATTTT.

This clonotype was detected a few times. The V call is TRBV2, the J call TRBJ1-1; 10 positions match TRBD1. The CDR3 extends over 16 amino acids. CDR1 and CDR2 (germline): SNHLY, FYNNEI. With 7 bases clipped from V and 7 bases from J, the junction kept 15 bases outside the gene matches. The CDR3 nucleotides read TGTGCCAGCACTTTAGGGACAGGGGCCCAAGCGAGTGAAGCTTTCTTT. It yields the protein CASTLGTGAQASEAFF.

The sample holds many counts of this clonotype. CDR3 sequence: CASSPSNNYGYTF. The CDR3 nucleotides are TGTGCCAGCAGCCCCTCGAACAACTATGGCTACACCTTC. V is TRBV28 and J is TRBJ1-2; D uncertain. V was shortened by 6 bases and J by 2 bases, with 10 bases between the two germline ends. The germline CDR1 and CDR2 sequences are MDHEN and SYDVKM. The CDR3 runs to 13 residues.

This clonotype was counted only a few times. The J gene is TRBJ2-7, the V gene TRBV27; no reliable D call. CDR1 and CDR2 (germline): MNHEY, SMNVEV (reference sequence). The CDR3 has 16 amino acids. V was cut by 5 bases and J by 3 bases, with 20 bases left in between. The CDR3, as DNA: TGTGCCAGCAGTCCCAGGCTCGTCAGGATCTTCTACGAGCAGTACTTC. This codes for CASSPRLVRIFYEQYF.

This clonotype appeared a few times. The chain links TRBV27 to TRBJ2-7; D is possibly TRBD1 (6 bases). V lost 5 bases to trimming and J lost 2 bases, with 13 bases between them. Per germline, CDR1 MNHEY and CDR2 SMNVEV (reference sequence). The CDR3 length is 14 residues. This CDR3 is CASSPRTATYEQYF. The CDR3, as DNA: TGTGCCAGCAGTCCAAGGACAGCAACCTACGAGCAGTACTTC.

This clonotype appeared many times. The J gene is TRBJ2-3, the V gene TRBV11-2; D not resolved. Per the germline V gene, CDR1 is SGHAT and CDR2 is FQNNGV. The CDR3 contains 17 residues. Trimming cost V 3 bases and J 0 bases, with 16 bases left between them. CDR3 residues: CASSFRNGRRSTDTQYF. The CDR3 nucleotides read TGTGCCAGCAGCTTCCGAAACGGGCGGCGTAGCACAGATACGCAGTATTTT. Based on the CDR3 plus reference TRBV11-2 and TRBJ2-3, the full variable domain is EAGVAQSPRYKIIEKRQSVAFWCNPISGHATLYWYQQILGQGPKLLIQFQNNGVVDDSQLPKDRFSAERLKGVDSTLKIQPAKLEDSAVYLCASSFRNGRRSTDTQYFGPGTRLTVL.

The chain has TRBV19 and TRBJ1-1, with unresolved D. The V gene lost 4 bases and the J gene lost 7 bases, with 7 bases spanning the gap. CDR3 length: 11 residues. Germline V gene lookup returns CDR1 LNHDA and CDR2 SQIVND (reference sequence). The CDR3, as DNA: TGTGCCAGTAGTACCCCGTATGAAGCTTTCTTT. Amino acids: CASSTPYEAFF.

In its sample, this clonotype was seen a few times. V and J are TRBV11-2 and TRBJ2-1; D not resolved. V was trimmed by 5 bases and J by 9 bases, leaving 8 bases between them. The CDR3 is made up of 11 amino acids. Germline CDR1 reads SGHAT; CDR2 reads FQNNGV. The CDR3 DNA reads TGTGCCAGCAGCGTTCCTTTTGAGCAGTTCTTC. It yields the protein CASSVPFEQFF.

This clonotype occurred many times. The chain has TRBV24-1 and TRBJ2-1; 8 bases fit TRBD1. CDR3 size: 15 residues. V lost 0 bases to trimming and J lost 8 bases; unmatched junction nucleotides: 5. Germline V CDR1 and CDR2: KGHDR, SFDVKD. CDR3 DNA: TGTGCCACCAGTGATTTGAGACAGGGGATCCATGAGCAGTTCTTC. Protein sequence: CATSDLRQGIHEQFF.

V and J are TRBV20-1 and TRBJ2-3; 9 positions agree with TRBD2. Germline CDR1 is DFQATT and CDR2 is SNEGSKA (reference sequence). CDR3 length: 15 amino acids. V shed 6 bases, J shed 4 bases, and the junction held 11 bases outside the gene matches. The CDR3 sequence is CSAPTGTSFSDTQYF. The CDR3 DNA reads TGCAGTGCCCCCACAGGGACTAGCTTTTCAGATACGCAGTATTTT.

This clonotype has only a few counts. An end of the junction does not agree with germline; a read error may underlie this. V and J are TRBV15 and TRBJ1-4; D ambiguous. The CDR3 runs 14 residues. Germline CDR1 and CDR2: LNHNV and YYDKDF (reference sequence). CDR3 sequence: CATSTVYQAEKLFF. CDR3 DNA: TGTGCCACCAGCACGGTGTACCAGGCCGAAAAGCTGTTTTTT.